This T cell receptor (beta chain) derives from a study of blood T cell repertoires in COVID-19. About the research overall: Sites across the United States, Italy and Spain contributed samples from acute and convalescent COVID-19. PBMCs, B-cell-depleted T cells, or T cells were the source of the cDNA or gDNA that made up the material.

Profiling relied on immunoSEQ multiplex PCR, and the TCRdb table lists in-frame clones only, not all of them. This sample has over 80,000 clones, with roughly 86% found just once. Germline values: CDR1 SQVTM, CDR2 ANQGSEA. V trimming: 3 bases; J trimming: 2 bases; junction bases outside the gene matches: 8. This CDR3 comprises 16 residues. The sequence derives from a human donor in a cohort sampled during active COVID-19. The chain has TRBV29-1 and TRBJ2-3; the match to TRBD2 covers 10 bases. The source material was peripheral blood. CDR3 sequence (DNA): TGCAGCGTTGATTTTAGGACTAGCGGAGACACAGATACGCAGTATTTT. This codes for CSVDFRTSGDTDTQYF.